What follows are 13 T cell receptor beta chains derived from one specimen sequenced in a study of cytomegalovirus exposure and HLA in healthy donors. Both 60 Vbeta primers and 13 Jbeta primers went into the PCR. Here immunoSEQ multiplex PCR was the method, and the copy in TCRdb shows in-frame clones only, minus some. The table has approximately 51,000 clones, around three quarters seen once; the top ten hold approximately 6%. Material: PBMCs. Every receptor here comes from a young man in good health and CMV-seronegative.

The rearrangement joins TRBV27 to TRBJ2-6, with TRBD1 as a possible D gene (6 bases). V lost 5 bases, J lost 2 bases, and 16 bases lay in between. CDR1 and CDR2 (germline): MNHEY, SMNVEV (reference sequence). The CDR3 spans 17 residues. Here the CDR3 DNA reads TGTGCCAGCAGTAGGGACACCCGATCCACTGGGGCCAACGTCCTGACTTTC. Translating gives CASSRDTRSTGANVLTF.

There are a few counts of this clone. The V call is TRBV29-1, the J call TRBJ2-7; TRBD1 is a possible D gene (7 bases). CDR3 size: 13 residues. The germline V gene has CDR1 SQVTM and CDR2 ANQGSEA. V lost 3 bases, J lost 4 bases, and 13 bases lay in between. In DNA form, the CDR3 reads TGCAGCGTTGAGCCAGGGGGAGGTTACGAGCAGTACTTC. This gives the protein CSVEPGGGYEQYF.

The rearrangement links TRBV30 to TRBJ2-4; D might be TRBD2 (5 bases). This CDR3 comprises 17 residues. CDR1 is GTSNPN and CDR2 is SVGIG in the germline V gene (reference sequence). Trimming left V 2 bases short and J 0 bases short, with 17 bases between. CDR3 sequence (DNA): TGTGCCTGGAGTCTACCGGGATGGGATTTAGCCAAAAACATTCAGTACTTC. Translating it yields CAWSLPGWDLAKNIQYF.

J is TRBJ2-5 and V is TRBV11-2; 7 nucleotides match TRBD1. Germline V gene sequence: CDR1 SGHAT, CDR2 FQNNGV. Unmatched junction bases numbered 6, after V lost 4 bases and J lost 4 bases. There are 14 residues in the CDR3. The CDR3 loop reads CASSSGGSVETQYF. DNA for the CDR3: TGTGCCAGCAGCTCAGGGGGTTCTGTAGAGACCCAGTACTTC.

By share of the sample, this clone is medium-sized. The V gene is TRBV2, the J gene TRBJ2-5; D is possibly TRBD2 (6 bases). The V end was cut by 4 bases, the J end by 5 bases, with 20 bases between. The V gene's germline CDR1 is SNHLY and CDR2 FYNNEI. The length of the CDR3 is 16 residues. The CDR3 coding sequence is TGTGCCAGCAGTGGCCCGGGAGCCGCATTGTGGGAGACCCAGTACTTC. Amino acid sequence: CASSGPGAALWETQYF. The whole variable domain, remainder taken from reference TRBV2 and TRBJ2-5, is EPEVTQTPSHQVTQMGQEVILRCVPISNHLYFYWYRQILGQKVEFLVSFYNNEISEKSEIFDDQFSVERPDGSNFTLKIRSTKLEDSAMYFCASSGPGAALWETQYFGPGTRLLVL.

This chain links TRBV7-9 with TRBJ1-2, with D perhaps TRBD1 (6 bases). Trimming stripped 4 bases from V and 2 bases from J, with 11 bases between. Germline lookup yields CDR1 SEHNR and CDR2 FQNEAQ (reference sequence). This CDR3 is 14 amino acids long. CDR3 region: CASSYPGQNYGYTF. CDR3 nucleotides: TGTGCCAGCAGCTACCCCGGACAGAACTATGGCTACACCTTC.

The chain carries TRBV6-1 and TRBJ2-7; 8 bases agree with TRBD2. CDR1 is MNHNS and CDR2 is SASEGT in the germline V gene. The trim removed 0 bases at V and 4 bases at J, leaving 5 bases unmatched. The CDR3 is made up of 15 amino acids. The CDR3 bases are TGTGCCAGCAGTGAAGCGACTAGCGAGGAGTACGAGCAGTACTTC. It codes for CASSEATSEEYEQYF.

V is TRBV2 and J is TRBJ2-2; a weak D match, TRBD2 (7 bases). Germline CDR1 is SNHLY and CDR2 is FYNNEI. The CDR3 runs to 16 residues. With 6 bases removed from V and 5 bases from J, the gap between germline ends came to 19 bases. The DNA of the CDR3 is TGTGCCAGCAGCGTTGGGGGGGGCGCGCGAACCGGGGAGCTGTTTTTT. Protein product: CASSVGGGARTGELFF.

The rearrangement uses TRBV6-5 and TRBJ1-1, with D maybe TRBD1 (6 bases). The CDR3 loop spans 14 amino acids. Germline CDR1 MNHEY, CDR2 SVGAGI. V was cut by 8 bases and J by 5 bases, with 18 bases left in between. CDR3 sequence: CASGNGGAQTEAFF. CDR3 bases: TGTGCCAGCGGGAACGGGGGGGCGCAAACTGAAGCTTTCTTT.

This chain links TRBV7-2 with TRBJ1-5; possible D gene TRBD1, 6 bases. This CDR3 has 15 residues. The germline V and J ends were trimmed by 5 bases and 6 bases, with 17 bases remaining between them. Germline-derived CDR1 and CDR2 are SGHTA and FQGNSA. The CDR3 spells CASSPRGYGIQPQHF. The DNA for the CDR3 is TGTGCCAGCAGCCCTAGGGGGTATGGTATTCAGCCCCAGCATTTT.

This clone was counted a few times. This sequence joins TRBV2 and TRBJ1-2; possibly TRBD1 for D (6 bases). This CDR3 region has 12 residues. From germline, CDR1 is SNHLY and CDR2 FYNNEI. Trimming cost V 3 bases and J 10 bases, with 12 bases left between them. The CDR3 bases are TGTGCCAGCAGTGACCAGGGACACTTCTACACCTTC. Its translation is CASSDQGHFYTF.

CDR3 nucleotide sequence: TGTGCCAGTAGTATAGATTGGGGAGGGGGCACTGAAGCTTTCTTT. Protein: CASSIDWGGGTEAFF. The chain is built from TRBV19 and TRBJ1-1; weak D call: TRBD1 (6 bases). The CDR3 has 15 residues. V was trimmed by 0 bases and J by 4 bases, leaving 12 bases between them. Germline CDR1 LNHDA, CDR2 SQIVND (reference sequence).

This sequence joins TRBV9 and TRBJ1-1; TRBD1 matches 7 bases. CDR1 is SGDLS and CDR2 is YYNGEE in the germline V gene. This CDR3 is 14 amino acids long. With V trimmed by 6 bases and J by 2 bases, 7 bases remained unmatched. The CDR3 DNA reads TGTGCCAGCAACAACAGGGGAGGAAACACTGAAGCTTTCTTT. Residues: CASNNRGGNTEAFF.